This is a list of T cell receptor beta chains from one sample in a study of T cells in tuberculosis. Clones were sequenced by immunoSEQ multiplex PCR, and TCRdb holds only the in-frame ones, with some missing. The repertoire holds around 26,000 clones, with around nine tenths as singletons. What was sequenced was PBMCs. These receptors were taken from a donor aged 10-29 years with latent tuberculosis or without tuberculosis infection. Some clones in this sample may be carry-over from other donors' samples. The CDR3 runs from the conserved cysteine through the conserved F or W. The D gene is left open where the match is weak. The size entry is marked missing in some rows and otherwise reads once, few, many or a size class.

CASSQGIAPYNEQFF | TGTGCCAGCAGCCAAGGGATAGCGCCCTACAATGAGCAGTTCTTC | . | TRBJ2-1 | . | TRBV7-7
CASTPTATDTEAFF | TGTGCCAGTACCCCGACAGCAACCGACACTGAAGCTTTCTTT | . | TRBJ1-1 | . | TRBV19
CASRPVGVNTGELFF | TGTGCCAGCAGGCCGGTGGGCGTGAACACCGGGGAGCTGTTTTTT | once | TRBJ2-2 | . | TRBV27
CASPRFGESYEQYF | TGTGCCAGCCCGAGGTTCGGGGAGTCCTACGAGCAGTACTTC | . | TRBJ2-7 | . | TRBV21-1
CASSLAGELGGYTF | TGTGCCAGCAGCTTGGCCGGGGAGTTGGGCGGCTACACCTTC | . | TRBJ1-2 | . | TRBV5-8
CASSPPVANTYNEQFF | TGTGCCAGCTCACCACCGGTAGCGAATACATACAATGAGCAGTTCTTC | . | TRBJ2-1 | . | TRBV18
CASSPVQINQPQHF | TGTGCCAGCTCCCCGGTCCAAATCAATCAGCCCCAGCATTTT | . | TRBJ1-5 | . | TRBV18
CASSQRTFGLAGYEQYF | TGTGCCAGCAGCCAACGAACATTTGGACTAGCGGGCTACGAGCAGTACTTC | . | TRBJ2-7 | TRBD2 | TRBV5-6
CASSHKAGASYEQYF | TGTGCCAGCAGCCACAAGGCGGGGGCTTCCTACGAGCAGTACTTC | medium-sized | TRBJ2-7 | . | TRBV27
CASSVATGGETQYF | TGTGCCAGCAGCGTGGCGACAGGGGGAGAGACCCAGTACTTC | once | TRBJ2-5 | TRBD1 | TRBV9
CATSRDALGDYEQYF | TGTGCCACCAGCAGAGACGCTCTAGGGGACTACGAGCAGTACTTC | . | TRBJ2-7 | . | TRBV15
CASSLRDSDSSGNTIYF | TGTGCCAGCAGTTTACGGGACAGTGACTCCTCTGGAAACACCATATATTTT | . | TRBJ1-3 | TRBD1 | TRBV11-2
CAEGGVYEQYF | TGTGCCGAAGGGGGGGTTTACGAGCAGTACTTC | once | TRBJ2-7 | . | TRBV2
CASSIDPGANYGYTF | TGTGCCAGTAGTATAGATCCCGGAGCTAACTATGGCTACACCTTC | . | TRBJ1-2 | . | TRBV19
CASRRGGKADTEAFF | TGCGCCAGCAGGAGAGGAGGGAAAGCGGACACTGAAGCTTTCTTT | . | TRBJ1-1 | . | TRBV5-1
CASSPTTGGWGQPQHF | TGTGCCAGCAGCCCAACAACAGGGGGCTGGGGTCAGCCCCAGCATTTT | . | TRBJ1-5 | TRBD1 | TRBV7-8
CASSFSVQPQHF | TGTGCCAGCAGTTTTTCTGTCCAGCCCCAGCATTTT | . | TRBJ1-5 | . | TRBV28
CASSPMGGRRTEAFF | TGTGCCAGCAGCCCCATGGGGGGAAGGCGCACTGAAGCTTTCTTT | once | TRBJ1-1 | . | TRBV27
CASSLKGTSPDTQYF | TGTGCCAGCAGCTTGAAGGGGACTAGCCCAGATACGCAGTATTTT | . | TRBJ2-3 | TRBD2 | TRBV7-2
CASSPRSTEAFF | TGTGCCAGCAGCCCCCGGTCCACTGAAGCTTTCTTT | . | TRBJ1-1 | . | TRBV7-2
CASSESGVRVGYEQYF | TGTGCCAGCAGTGAATCTGGAGTCAGGGTAGGGTACGAGCAGTACTTC | . | TRBJ2-7 | . | TRBV25-1
CAWRPGGPINEKLFF | TGTGCCTGGAGACCTGGGGGCCCAATTAATGAAAAACTGTTTTTT | once | TRBJ1-4 | . | TRBV30
CASSSGVEGRLASYEQYF | TGTGCCAGCAGCTCCGGGGTGGAGGGCCGACTAGCCTCATACGAGCAGTACTTC | . | TRBJ2-7 | TRBD2 | TRBV5-8
CASSQRQGGEKLFF | TGTGCCAGCAGTCAAAGACAGGGGGGTGAAAAACTGTTTTTT | . | TRBJ1-4 | TRBD1 | TRBV28
CASSIVAGENIQYF | TGTGCCAGTAGTATAGTGGCAGGGGAAAACATTCAGTACTTC | . | TRBJ2-4 | . | TRBV19
CASSIRDNFYEQYF | TGTGCCAGTAGTATTAGGGACAATTTCTACGAGCAGTACTTC | once | TRBJ2-7 | . | TRBV19